This is a list of T cell receptor beta chains from one sample in a study of T cells after yellow fever vaccination. TCRdb redid the calling of the 5' RACE reads with MiXCR, one entry per CDR3 protein. The sample lists roughly 400,000 distinct CDR3 sequences; about 19% were seen once. The sequences come from PBMCs, collected before the yellow fever booster vaccination. The receptors were gathered from a man aged 18 to 30 who received the YFV17D yellow fever vaccine. Each CDR3 is given without its conserved first and last residue. Expanded clones are given a class, and other clones once, few, many or no size at all.

clone size	V gene	CDR3 protein
few	TRBV10-2	ASSDPTGGEKLF
few	TRBV4-3	ASSPSGSRDTQY
many	TRBV7-9	ASSLETQY
-	TRBV5-1	ASSWDSPASPLH
few	TRBV5-1	ASSWTGQRTDTQY
few	TRBV5-1	ASSRIKSGSAYEQY
-	TRBV6-2/TRBV6-3	ASSTRTGDEAF
-	TRBV7-2	ASSLYVGRTTGNTIY
-	TRBV6-1	ASSAPQQSTDTQY
-	TRBV4-1	ASSPKTSSPYEQY
few	TRBV24-1	ATGGKSSYNEQF
-	TRBV6-1	ASSGPGRGGPDTQY
-	TRBV19	ASSKLPGQGIEDYT
-	TRBV6-5	ASSRDLAASVGANVLT
-	TRBV20-1	SASRDVYTEAF
-	TRBV4-1	ASSPHLGSGYEQY
-	TRBV7-9	ASSPREGHTDTQY
-	TRBV12-3/TRBV12-4	ASSDQTGPKRAF
-	TRBV7-2	ASSLRQARDEQY
-	TRBV24-1	ATSDRAGARNTGELF
few	TRBV20-1	SARTVPGTGELF
-	TRBV4-3	ASSQVPPTSGANVLT
few	TRBV4-2	ASSQIQGGGELF
-	TRBV2	ASSAEVAGELF
-	TRBV20-1	SARDTAYEQY
many	TRBV25-1	ASSEALSGRAQY
-	TRBV10-3	AISESIVAEAF
-	TRBV25-1	ASSAQESSYEQY